These T cell receptor beta chains were read from a single sample in a study of PD-L1 blockade in urothelial cancer. Produced via immunoSEQ multiplex PCR; TCRdb's table is partial and in-frame only. The sample has some 120,000 clones; about 83% are singletons. The specimen was PBMCs, collected around atezolizumab (anti-PD-L1) treatment. Receptors originate from a man over 45 with urothelial cancer. The CDR3 runs from the conserved cysteine through the conserved F or W. D genes are given only for firm matches. The size field is filled for only some rows; it gives once, few, many or a size class.

size: once; D: TRBD2; J: TRBJ2-7; V: TRBV5-1; CDR3: CASSRVPTSGSYEQYF; DNA: TGCGCCAGCAGCAGGGTCCCGACTAGCGGGAGTTACGAGCAGTACTTC
size: NA; D: NA; J: TRBJ1-1; V: TRBV7-9; CDR3: CASSLSGWTEAFF; DNA: TGTGCCAGCAGCTTATCTGGCTGGACTGAAGCTTTCTTT
size: NA; D: TRBD2; J: TRBJ2-1; V: TRBV28; CDR3: CASSTSGTSSYNEQFF; DNA: TGTGCCAGCAGTACATCCGGGACTAGCTCCTACAATGAGCAGTTCTTC
size: NA; D: NA; J: TRBJ2-5; V: TRBV2; CDR3: CASQRGTGNQETQYF; DNA: TGTGCCTCCCAAAGGGGGACGGGAAATCAAGAGACCCAGTACTTC
size: NA; D: NA; J: TRBJ2-5; V: TRBV5-1; CDR3: CASSWGPARTASQETQYF; DNA: TGCGCCAGCAGCTGGGGCCCGGCGAGGACAGCCTCGCAAGAGACCCAGTACTTC
size: NA; D: TRBD1; J: TRBJ2-1; V: TRBV28; CDR3: CASSFLAQGDNEQFF; DNA: TGTGCCAGCAGTTTCCTAGCCCAGGGGGACAATGAGCAGTTCTTC
size: NA; D: NA; J: TRBJ2-7; V: TRBV6-5; CDR3: CASSNPGAPNEQYF; DNA: TGTGCCAGCAGTAACCCAGGGGCCCCCAACGAGCAGTACTTC
size: NA; D: TRBD2; J: TRBJ2-3; V: TRBV15; CDR3: CATSIPSGISTDTQYF; DNA: TGTGCCACCAGCATCCCTAGCGGGATAAGCACAGATACGCAGTATTTT
size: few; D: TRBD2; J: TRBJ2-4; V: TRBV11-2; CDR3: CASSWASGRATQYF; DNA: TGTGCCAGCAGCTGGGCTAGCGGGAGGGCCACTCAGTACTTC
size: once; D: NA; J: TRBJ2-7; V: TRBV12-5; CDR3: CASALDSPKDEQYF; DNA: TGTGCTAGTGCCCTGGACTCCCCTAAGGACGAGCAGTACTTC
size: NA; D: NA; J: TRBJ2-5; V: TRBV6-5; CDR3: CASSYSPQGETQYF; DNA: TGTGCCAGCAGTTACTCGCCGCAGGGAGAGACCCAGTACTTC
size: few; D: TRBD1; J: TRBJ1-1; V: TRBV20-1; CDR3: CSAQDREAFF; DNA: TGCAGTGCTCAGGACAGGGAAGCTTTCTTT
size: NA; D: TRBD1; J: TRBJ1-2; V: TRBV28; CDR3: CASTLNRGHGYTF; DNA: TGTGCCAGCACTTTGAACAGGGGGCATGGCTACACCTTC
size: NA; D: NA; J: TRBJ2-5; V: TRBV6-1; CDR3: CASNPGTHFQETQYF; DNA: TGTGCCAGCAACCCCGGGACACACTTCCAAGAGACCCAGTACTTC
size: once; D: NA; J: TRBJ1-5; V: TRBV7-2; CDR3: CASSLGSLLEPQHF; DNA: TGTGCCAGCAGCTTGGGGAGCCTTCTGGAGCCCCAGCATTTT
size: NA; D: TRBD2; J: TRBJ2-1; V: TRBV4-2; CDR3: CASSLAGTSGIDEQFF; DNA: TGTGCCAGCAGCCTAGCCGGGACTAGCGGGATCGATGAGCAGTTCTTC
size: NA; D: NA; J: TRBJ1-5; V: TRBV5-6; CDR3: CASSLAGGNQPQHF; DNA: TGTGCCAGCAGCTTGGCGGGGGGCAATCAGCCCCAGCATTTT
size: NA; D: NA; J: TRBJ2-5; V: TRBV2; CDR3: CASRGGGETQYF; DNA: TGTGCCAGCAGAGGGGGGGGAGAGACCCAGTACTTC
size: NA; D: TRBD1; J: TRBJ1-6; V: TRBV7-9; CDR3: CASSVDRDSPLHF; DNA: TGTGCCAGCAGCGTAGACAGGGATTCACCCCTCCACTTT
size: NA; D: NA; J: TRBJ1-2; V: TRBV28; CDR3: CASSVIGASYGYTF; DNA: TGTGCCAGCAGTGTGATAGGGGCTAGCTATGGCTACACCTTC
size: NA; D: NA; J: TRBJ2-1; V: TRBV9; CDR3: CASSPQRAGYNEQFF; DNA: TGTGCCAGCAGCCCCCAGAGGGCCGGCTACAATGAGCAGTTCTTC
size: NA; D: NA; J: TRBJ2-3; V: TRBV9; CDR3: CASSVGDLTDTQYF; DNA: TGTGCCAGCAGCGTAGGCGATCTCACAGATACGCAGTATTTT
size: few; D: TRBD1; J: TRBJ1-2; V: TRBV28; CDR3: CASSFEDRYYGYTF; DNA: TGTGCCAGCAGTTTCGAGGACAGGTACTATGGCTACACCTTC
size: NA; D: TRBD1; J: TRBJ2-1; V: TRBV30; CDR3: CAWQRTGGLNEQFF; DNA: TGTGCCTGGCAAAGGACAGGGGGCCTCAATGAGCAGTTCTTC